This T cell receptor (beta chain) was recovered during a study of T cells after yellow fever vaccination. The CDR3 has 19 residues. Conversion of TCR transcripts into cDNA relied on 5'RACE template switching, which added a universal primer site and UMIs. TCRdb analysed the 5' RACE reads with MiXCR anew, one entry per CDR3 protein. This sample has roughly 330,000 distinct CDR3 sequences; 3% to 4.5% occur once, and the top ten carry approximately 24%. This clonotype was observed a handful of times. Sample: PBMCs, taken 5 days after the yellow fever booster vaccination. The rearrangement joins TRBV21-1 to TRBJ1-3; TRBD1, the D gene given by the table, was not confirmed from the DNA. TRBV21-1 is a listed pseudogene. This receptor was identified in a man aged 18 to 35 who received the YFV17D yellow fever vaccine. CDR3 region: CASSKRGQFEGPLRNTIYF. CDR3 bases: TGTGCCAGCAGCAAACGGGGACAGTTCGAGGGTCCTTTGAGAAACACCATATATTTT.